Each of the 18 T cell receptor beta chains below was sequenced from the same sample in a study of T cell repertoires in cytomegalovirus infection. For these receptors, no antigen is known. TCRdb fed the reads into MiXCR, producing one record per CDR3 protein. Here the sample spans approximately 910,000 distinct CDR3 sequences, approximately 31% being singletons. The sequencing used cultured CD8+ T cells from PBMCs, collected from culture after CMV antigen stimulation. The receptors were gathered from a human donor in good health (CMV status not recorded). Some clones in this sample may be carry-over from other donors' samples.

The chain recombines TRBV19 with TRBJ1-2, with 8 nucleotides matching TRBD1. The ends lost 8 bases at V and 7 bases at J; junction bases unmatched: 3. CDR3 size: 11 residues. The V gene's germline CDR1 is LNHDA and CDR2 SQIVND (reference sequence). The CDR3, as DNA: TGTGCCAGTTGGACAGGGAGTGGCTACACCTTC. Translating gives CASWTGSGYTF.

The chain has TRBV20-1 and TRBJ1-2, with 9 bases that match TRBD1. Germline V gives CDR1 DFQATT, CDR2 SNEGSKA (reference sequence). This CDR3 comprises 13 residues. V lost 6 bases to trimming and J lost 0 bases; unmatched junction nucleotides: 2. CDR3 nucleotides: TGCAGTGCCGACAGGGGGACTAACTATGGCTACACCTTC. Translation gives CSADRGTNYGYTF.

Only a few counts were recorded for this clonotype. The rearrangement joins TRBV28 to TRBJ2-1; TRBD1 matches 10 bases. The ends lost 6 bases at V and 12 bases at J; junction bases unmatched: 14. Germline V gene data show CDR1 as MDHEN and CDR2 as SYDVKM. The CDR3 consists of 15 residues. The CDR3 region has the DNA TGTGCCAGCAGCCCCCGGGACAGGGGCCTGTCTCGGCAGTTCTTC. Its protein is CASSPRDRGLSRQFF.

The chain couples TRBV19 to TRBJ2-1, with TRBD2 matching over 7 bases. V shed 1 base and J 2 bases; nucleotides not matched to a gene: 2. The CDR3 is 15 amino acids. Looked up from germline, CDR1 is LNHDA and CDR2 is SQIVND (reference sequence). The CDR3 DNA reads TGTGCCAGTAGTATAGCTGGGACTACCTACAATGAGCAGTTCTTC. The encoded protein is CASSIAGTTYNEQFF.

This clonotype turned up a few times. The chain is built from TRBV5-4 and TRBJ2-3, with 9 bases aligning to TRBD2. Losses at the gene ends were 9 bases for V and 2 bases for J; bases not matched to a gene: 7. This CDR3 is built from 14 residues. Germline V CDR1 and CDR2: SGHNT, YYREEE (reference sequence). This chain's CDR3 is CAIESGGPTDTQYF. The CDR3 nucleotides are TGTGCCATCGAGAGCGGGGGGCCCACAGATACGCAGTATTTT.

This clonotype was recorded many times. A read error may produce the germline difference seen at one junction end. This chain connects TRBV7-7 to TRBJ2-1, with D possibly matching TRBD1 (7 bases). CDR1 is SSHAT and CDR2 is FNYEAQ in the germline V gene (reference sequence). The CDR3 sequence is 15 residues long. The CDR3 coding sequence is TGTGCTAGCAGTCCACTCGCGGGACAGTACAATGAGCAGTTCTTC. Its protein is CASSPLAGQYNEQFF.

In this sample, this clonotype turned up a few times. The chain carries TRBV7-6 and TRBJ2-5; the D is unclear. The CDR3 runs 15 residues. The germline CDR1 and CDR2 sequences are SGHVS and FNYEAQ. V lost 3 bases, J lost 5 bases, and 16 bases lay in between. In DNA, the CDR3 is TGTGCCAGCAGCTTCCTAGAGTCCCCTGAGGAGACCCAGTACTTC. This sequence encodes CASSFLESPEETQYF.

This clonotype was observed a single time. The genes are TRBV4-3 and TRBJ1-2, with D maybe TRBD1 (5 bases). Germline assignment: CDR1 LGHNA and CDR2 YSLEER. Trimming removed 0 bases from V and 3 bases from J, with 11 bases in between. The CDR3 sequence is 15 residues long. Here the CDR3 reads CASSQDLGPYYGYTF. CDR3 DNA: TGCGCCAGCAGCCAAGATTTGGGACCCTACTATGGCTACACCTTC.

Turning to this clonotype: An end of the junction differs from the germline gene, which may be a read error. CDR3 sequence (DNA): TGTGCCAGCAACTTACCGGGGGACACTGAAGCTTTCTTT. It specifies CASNLPGDTEAFF. The V call is TRBV7-9, the J call TRBJ1-1; a weak D match, TRBD1 (5 bases). CDR3 size: 13 residues. Germline CDR1 reads SEHNR; CDR2 reads FQNEAQ (reference sequence). Based on the CDR3 plus reference TRBV7-9 and TRBJ1-1, the full variable domain is DTGVSQNPRHKITKRGQNVTFRCDPISEHNRLYWYRQTLGQGPEFLTYFQNEAQLEKSRLLSDRFSAERPKGSFSTLEIQRTEQGDSAMYLCASNLPGDTEAFFGQGTRLTVV.

To note about this clonotype: This may be a read error, as it is one base from a much larger clone. This sequence joins TRBV12-3 or TRBV12-4 and TRBJ1-5; D perhaps matches TRBD1 (5 bases). This CDR3 has 14 residues. The CDR3 protein is CVSSYLGGAQPQHF. CDR3 sequence (DNA): TGTGTCAGCAGCTATCTCGGGGGTGCTCAGCCCCAGCATTTT.

The V and J genes are TRBV28 and TRBJ1-4; D may be TRBD1 (5 bases). Trimming left V 5 bases short and J 7 bases short, with 14 bases between. The CDR3 sequence is 14 residues long. From germline, CDR1 is MDHEN and CDR2 SYDVKM. CDR3 in DNA: TGTGCCAGCAGTCCCCCGGGCAGGGTTGAAAAACTGTTTTTT. Translated, it gives CASSPPGRVEKLFF.

In its sample, this clonotype was seen a few times. The chain couples TRBV9 to TRBJ2-3; possibly TRBD1 for D (6 bases). V lost 4 bases and J lost 1, with 13 bases in between. Looked up from germline, CDR1 is SGDLS and CDR2 is YYNGEE. The CDR3 consists of 15 residues. The CDR3 is CASSTQGQGTDTQYF. The CDR3 DNA sequence: TGTGCCAGCAGCACCCAGGGGCAGGGCACAGATACGCAGTATTTT.

In this sample, this clonotype turned up a few times. The chain has TRBV7-8 and TRBJ1-2; D ambiguous. Germline V gene lookup returns CDR1 SGHVS and CDR2 FQNEAQ. The length of the CDR3 is 13 residues. V shed 1 base and J shed 7 bases, with 10 bases lying between them. CDR3 sequence reads: CASSLEAGGGYTF. The CDR3 DNA reads TGTGCCAGCAGCTTAGAGGCAGGCGGTGGCTACACCTTC.

V gene TRBV29-1 combines with J gene TRBJ2-1; D uncertain. The CDR3 runs 14 residues. Trimming cost V 7 bases and J 8 bases, with 21 bases left between them. CDR1 and CDR2 from the germline V gene are SQVTM and ANQGSEA. The CDR3 loop is CSANLRALGDEQFF. CDR3 DNA: TGCAGCGCGAACCTCCGGGCCTTAGGAGATGAGCAGTTCTTC.

Only a few counts were recorded for this clonotype. This chain links TRBV6-6 with TRBJ2-2, with TRBD1 matching over 8 bases. Germline-derived CDR1 and CDR2 are MNHNY and SVGAGI (reference sequence). This CDR3 contains 17 residues. The V gene end was trimmed by 2 bases and the J gene end by 1 base; junction bases not matched to a gene: 6. The CDR3: CASSYLRGPENTGELFF. Written as DNA, the CDR3 is TGTGCCAGCAGTTACCTCAGGGGGCCCGAGAACACCGGGGAGCTGTTTTTT.

The CDR3 DNA follows: TGCGCCAGCAGCCAAGATAGAAGCTCCCTGTATGGCTACACCTTC. It is translated as CASSQDRSSLYGYTF. The chain joins TRBV4-3 to TRBJ1-2; D unclear. The CDR3 contains 15 residues. Trimming cost V 0 bases and J 5 bases, with 13 bases left between them. The germline CDR1 and CDR2 sequences are LGHNA and YSLEER.

The chain couples TRBV3-1 to TRBJ2-7; 10 bases match TRBD1. The CDR3 is 19 amino acids. V shed 0 bases, J shed 2 bases, and the junction held 13 bases outside the gene matches. Germline values: CDR1 LGHDT, CDR2 YNNKEL (reference sequence). The CDR3 region is CASSQEALLGTGVPYEQYF. In nucleotides, the CDR3 is TGTGCCAGCAGCCAAGAGGCTCTTCTTGGGACAGGGGTCCCCTACGAGCAGTACTTC.

This clonotype was seen a single time. The V gene is TRBV2, the J gene TRBJ2-7; D gene ambiguous. This CDR3 region has 12 residues. V lost 1 base and J lost 7, with 8 bases in between. Germline V CDR1 and CDR2: SNHLY, FYNNEI. CDR3 DNA: TGTGCCAGCAGTGAAGAGGCCCCTGAGCAGTACGTC. Its translation is CASSEEAPEQYV.